A single sample is the source of the 18 T cell receptor beta chains below, sequenced in a study of blood T cell repertoires in COVID-19. Assay: immunoSEQ multiplex PCR; the TCRdb copy retains only in-frame clones and omits some. Of about 170,000 clones listed, about 83% are singletons. Sequencing was carried out using peripheral blood. The receptors derive from a woman aged 70-85 years who had recovered from COVID-19.

This clone is judged medium-sized. The chain combines TRBV11-3 with TRBJ2-1; 7 bases match TRBD1. V was clipped by 1 base and J by 8 bases; unmatched bases: 17. CDR1 and CDR2 (germline): SGHNT, YENEEA. This CDR3 is 18 amino acids long. The CDR3 loop is CASSLVVGAGGIGDEQFF. CDR3 nucleotides: TGTGCCAGCAGCTTAGTCGTGGGGGCAGGGGGAATAGGCGATGAGCAGTTCTTC.

This clone occurred a few times. The chain carries TRBV4-1 and TRBJ1-3; no definite D call. This CDR3 region has 15 residues. From germline, CDR1 is MGHRA and CDR2 YSYEKL. Trimming removed 3 bases from V and 0 bases from J, with 9 bases in between. The CDR3 is CASSHQASSGNTIYF. The CDR3 nucleotides read TGCGCCAGCAGCCACCAAGCTAGCTCTGGAAACACCATATATTTT.

This chain uses TRBV14 with TRBJ2-3; weak D call: TRBD2 (5 bases). With 5 bases removed from V and 4 bases from J, the gap between germline ends came to 16 bases. Germline assignment: CDR1 SGHDN and CDR2 FVKESK. This CDR3 spans 15 amino acids. Here the CDR3 reads CASSGLRPRSDTQYF. In DNA, the CDR3 is TGTGCCAGCAGCGGACTGCGCCCGAGGTCAGATACGCAGTATTTT.

The gene calls are TRBV2 and TRBJ1-1; D is unresolved. Between the trimmed V and J ends, which lost 7 bases and 1 base, there was a span of 10 bases. This CDR3 has 13 residues. Germline values: CDR1 SNHLY, CDR2 FYNNEI. The CDR3 loop reads CASMEDGNTEAFF. The CDR3 nucleotides read TGTGCCAGCATGGAGGATGGGAACACTGAAGCTTTCTTT.

The chain uses TRBV3-1 (or the pseudogene TRBV3-2) and TRBJ1-5; maybe TRBD1 (6 bases). Germline CDR1 is LGHDT and CDR2 is YNNKEL (reference sequence). This CDR3 comprises 15 residues. V was trimmed by 1 base and J by 0 bases, leaving 7 bases between them. Here the CDR3 DNA reads TGTGCCAGCAGCCAAGGGACAGATAGCAATCAGCCCCAGCATTTT. Translating gives CASSQGTDSNQPQHF.

The chain joins TRBV16 to TRBJ1-1; tentatively, D is TRBD1 (5 bases). Per germline, CDR1 KGHSY and CDR2 FQNENV. This CDR3 has 15 amino acids. V lost 1 base to trimming and J lost 2 bases, with 11 bases between them. The CDR3 protein is CASSQFPDSNTEAFF. Here the CDR3 DNA reads TGTGCCAGCAGCCAATTCCCTGACAGCAACACTGAAGCTTTCTTT.

This rearrangement joins TRBV7-9 to TRBJ1-2; D uncertain. The germline V and J ends were trimmed by 5 bases and 8 bases, with 15 bases remaining between them. Germline loops: CDR1 SEHNR, CDR2 FQNEAQ (reference sequence). The CDR3 is made up of 13 amino acids. The CDR3 bases are TGTGCCAGCAGCCCCGGTCGGGGATACGGCTACACCTTC. The encoded protein is CASSPGRGYGYTF.

This chain links TRBV18 with TRBJ1-4, with 7 nucleotides matching TRBD1. CDR1 and CDR2 from the germline V gene are KGHSH and LQKENI. V shed 3 bases and J 0 bases; nucleotides not matched to a gene: 4. This CDR3 has 16 residues. The CDR3 region is CASSPGQTATNEKLFF. Here the CDR3 DNA reads TGTGCCAGCTCACCGGGACAGACAGCAACTAATGAAAAACTGTTTTTT. Looking up the rest from reference TRBV18 and TRBJ1-4 gives the full variable domain: NAGVMQNPRHLVRRRGQEARLRCSPMKGHSHVYWYRQLPEEGLKFMVYLQKENIIDESGMPKERFSAEFPKEGPSILRIQQVVRGDSAAYFCASSPGQTATNEKLFFGSGTQLSVL.

In its sample, this clone was seen once. V and J are TRBV5-1 and TRBJ1-2; D unresolved. The germline gives CDR1 SGHRS, CDR2 YFSETQ. With 4 bases removed from V and 6 bases from J, the gap between germline ends came to 16 bases. This CDR3 has 14 amino acids. This CDR3 reads CASSPVAGSDGYTF. The CDR3 DNA reads TGCGCCAGCAGCCCGGTCGCCGGTAGCGATGGCTACACCTTC.

The sample holds one count of this clone. The chain combines TRBV19 with TRBJ2-7, with D uncertain. From germline, CDR1 is LNHDA and CDR2 SQIVND (reference sequence). CDR3 size: 13 residues. Trimming removed 3 bases from V and 0 bases from J, with 6 bases in between. CDR3: CASSMAASYEQYF. The CDR3 DNA reads TGTGCCAGTAGTATGGCGGCCTCCTACGAGCAGTACTTC. The full variable domain, its missing parts supplied by reference TRBV19 and TRBJ2-7, is DGGITQSPKYLFRKEGQNVTLSCEQNLNHDAMYWYRQDPGQGLRLIYYSQIVNDFQKGDIAEGYSVSREKKESFPLTVTSAQKNPTAFYLCASSMAASYEQYFGPGTRLTVT.

The chain recombines TRBV9 with TRBJ2-1; TRBD2 matches at 13 bases. The CDR3 has 18 residues. The germline CDR1 and CDR2 sequences are SGDLS and YYNGEE. Trimming removed 0 bases from V and 5 bases from J; junction bases left unmatched: 8. The CDR3 protein is CASSVAQGLAGVHNEQFF. The CDR3 DNA reads as TGTGCCAGCAGCGTAGCTCAAGGACTAGCGGGAGTCCACAATGAGCAGTTCTTC.

The DNA of the CDR3 is TGTGCCAGCAGCCGGGGCGGGAGTAGCTATACGCAGTATTTT. This gives the protein CASSRGGSSYTQYF. This sequence joins TRBV25-1 and TRBJ2-3, with TRBD2 matching over 7 bases. The CDR3 is made up of 14 amino acids. CDR1 MGHDK and CDR2 SYGVNS come from the germline V gene. With V trimmed by 6 bases and J by 7 bases, 10 bases remained unmatched. Filled out from reference TRBV25-1 and TRBJ2-3, the complete variable domain reads EADIYQTPRYLVIGTGKKITLECSQTMGHDKMYWYQQDPGMELHLIHYSYGVNSTEKGDLSSESTVSRIRTEHFPLTLESARPSHTSQYLCASSRGGSSYTQYFGPGTRLTVL.

V gene TRBV6-6 combines with J gene TRBJ2-5; TRBD1 might be the D (5 bases). V was shortened by 0 bases and J by 2 bases, with 10 bases between the two germline ends. The CDR3 contains 15 residues. Germline CDR1 MNHNY, CDR2 SVGAGI (reference sequence). Written as DNA, the CDR3 is TGTGCCAGCAGTTACTCGGGTCAGGGTCAAGAGACCCAGTACTTC. Encoded protein: CASSYSGQGQETQYF.

This chain joins TRBV12-3 or TRBV12-4 and TRBJ1-1; tentative D call: TRBD1 (5 bases). The CDR3 length is 13 residues. V dropped 6 bases and J dropped 7 bases, with 15 bases sitting between them. The CDR3 loop reads CASSPNDSLEAFF. CDR3 in DNA: TGTGCCAGCAGCCCCAACGACAGTCTTGAAGCTTTCTTT.

V and J are TRBV5-1 and TRBJ2-3; D uncertain. Germline CDR1 is SGHRS and CDR2 is YFSETQ. There are 12 residues in the CDR3. V shed 0 bases and J shed 6 bases, with 5 bases lying between them. CDR3 sequence (DNA): TGCGCCAGCAGCTTGGCGCGGGATACGCAGTATTTT. Amino acid sequence: CASSLARDTQYF.

This rearrangement joins TRBV27 to TRBJ1-2, with TRBD1 as a possible D gene (6 bases). This CDR3 has 13 residues. Trimming pared 7 bases from V and 4 bases from J, leaving 13 bases between. CDR1 and CDR2 from the germline V gene are MNHEY and SMNVEV (reference sequence). CDR3 sequence reads: CASKVQGPYGYTF. The CDR3, as DNA: TGTGCCAGCAAAGTACAGGGCCCCTATGGCTACACCTTC.

In its sample, this clone was seen once. The V and J genes are TRBV5-1 and TRBJ1-4; tentatively, D is TRBD1 (6 bases). Trimming took 6 bases from V and 7 from J, leaving 22 bases between them. In germline, CDR1 is SGHRS, CDR2 YFSETQ. CDR3 length: 16 residues. The CDR3 nucleotides are TGCGCCAGCACCCCTACGAGGGGGGGCGCGGGTGAAAAACTGTTTTTT. As protein: CASTPTRGGAGEKLFF.

The DNA of the CDR3 is TGTGCCAGCAGCTTACAGGGACAGAGCTCCTATAATTCACCCCTCCACTTT. The encoded protein is CASSLQGQSSYNSPLHF. The V and J genes are TRBV7-9 and TRBJ1-6; 7 bases are shared with TRBD1. V shed 2 bases, J shed 0 bases, and the junction held 4 bases outside the gene matches. The CDR3 sequence is 17 residues long. Germline V gene data show CDR1 as SEHNR and CDR2 as FQNEAQ (reference sequence).